This TCR beta chain derives from a study of regulatory T cells in long-lasting Graves disease. General study findings and limits: The number of shared public clonotypes was higher in persistent patients (about 3,000) than new patients (under 1,000). Owing to a sample size that was small, accuracy may have been reduced.

As concerns this clonotype: Its specificity is not known.

The time point was: newly diagnosed GD, antithyroid drugs for less than 3 months. Isolated PBMC RNA provided the starting material for the TCR library. CDR1 is LNHDA and CDR2 is SQIVND in the germline V gene (reference sequence). The germline V and J ends were trimmed by 3 bases and 1 base, with 13 bases remaining between them. The CDR3 contains 15 residues. Construction of the TCR beta libraries employed iRepertoire HTBI primers in conjunction with Arm-PCR of CDR3 regions. TCRdb passed the multiplex PCR reads through MiXCR, listing each CDR3 protein once. Here the sample spans 350,000 to 450,000 distinct CDR3 sequences, approximately 16% being singletons. These data were also reused for a study on T cells in Graves' hyperthyroidism and ophthalmopathy. That study adds: Patients showing uncontrolled infection, other autoimmune disease, pregnancy or lactation were ineligible. Initially, a first-round RT-PCR of the TCR CDR3 employed the HTBI primer set.

The chain joins TRBV19 to TRBJ2-7, with D possibly matching TRBD2 (5 bases). The clonotype was recovered from a woman aged 35 to 49 with Graves disease. The sample was peripheral blood mononuclear cells (PBMCs), taken at new diagnosis, from a patient treated with antithyroid drugs. CDR3 sequence reads: CASSITLSGSYEQYF. CDR3 DNA sequence: TGTGCCAGTAGTATCACTTTATCGGGGTCCTACGAGCAGTACTTC.